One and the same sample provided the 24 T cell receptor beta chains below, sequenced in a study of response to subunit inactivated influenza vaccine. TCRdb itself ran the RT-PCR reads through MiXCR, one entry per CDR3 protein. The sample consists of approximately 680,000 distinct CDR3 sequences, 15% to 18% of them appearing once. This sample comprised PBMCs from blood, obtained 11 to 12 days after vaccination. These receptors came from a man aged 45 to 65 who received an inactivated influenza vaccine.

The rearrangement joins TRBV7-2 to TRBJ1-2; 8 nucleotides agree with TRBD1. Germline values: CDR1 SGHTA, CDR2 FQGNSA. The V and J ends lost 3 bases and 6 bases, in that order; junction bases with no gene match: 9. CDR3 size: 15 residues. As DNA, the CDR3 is TGTGCCAGCAGCTTGGCTCGGACAGGGCGTAATGGCTACACCTTC. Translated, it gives CASSLARTGRNGYTF.

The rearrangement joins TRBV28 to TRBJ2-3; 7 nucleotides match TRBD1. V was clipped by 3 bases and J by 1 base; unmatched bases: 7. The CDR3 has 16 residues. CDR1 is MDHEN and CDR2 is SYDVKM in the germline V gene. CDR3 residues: CASSFIGQAGTDTQYF. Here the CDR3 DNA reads TGTGCCAGCAGTTTCATAGGACAGGCCGGCACAGATACGCAGTATTTT.

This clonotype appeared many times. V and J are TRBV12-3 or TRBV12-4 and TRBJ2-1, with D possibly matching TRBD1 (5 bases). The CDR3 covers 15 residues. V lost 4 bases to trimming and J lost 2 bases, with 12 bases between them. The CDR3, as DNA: TGTGCCAGCAGTTCCCCGGGCAGGGCCTACAATGAGCAGTTCTTC. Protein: CASSSPGRAYNEQFF.

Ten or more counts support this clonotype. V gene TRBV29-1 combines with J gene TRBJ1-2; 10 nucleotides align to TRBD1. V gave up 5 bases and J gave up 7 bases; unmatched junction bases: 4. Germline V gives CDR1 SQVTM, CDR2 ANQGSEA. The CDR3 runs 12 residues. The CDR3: CSVRDRGFGYTF. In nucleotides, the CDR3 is TGCAGCGTTCGGGACAGGGGTTTTGGCTACACCTTC.

This CDR3 is CASSQIQGAFSYEQYF. DNA for the CDR3: TGTGCCAGCAGCCAGATACAGGGGGCTTTCTCCTACGAGCAGTACTTC. The chain uses TRBV5-5 and TRBJ2-7; the match to TRBD1 covers 9 bases. Germline V CDR1 and CDR2: SGHKS, YYEKEE (reference sequence). The CDR3 runs to 16 residues. J gave up 0 bases and V 4 bases, and 8 bases lay outside the gene matches.

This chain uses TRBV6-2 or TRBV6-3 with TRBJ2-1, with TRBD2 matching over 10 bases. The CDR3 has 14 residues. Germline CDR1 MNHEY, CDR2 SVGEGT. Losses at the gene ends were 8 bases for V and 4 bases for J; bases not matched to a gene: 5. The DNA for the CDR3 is TGTGCCAGCCAAGGGACTAGCGTTTACAATGAGCAGTTCTTC. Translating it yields CASQGTSVYNEQFF.

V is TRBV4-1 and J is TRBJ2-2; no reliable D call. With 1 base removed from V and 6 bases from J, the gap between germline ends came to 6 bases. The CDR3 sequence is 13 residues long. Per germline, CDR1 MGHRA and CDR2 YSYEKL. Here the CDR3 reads CASSQAASGELFF. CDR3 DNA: TGCGCCAGCAGCCAAGCCGCTTCCGGGGAGCTGTTTTTT.

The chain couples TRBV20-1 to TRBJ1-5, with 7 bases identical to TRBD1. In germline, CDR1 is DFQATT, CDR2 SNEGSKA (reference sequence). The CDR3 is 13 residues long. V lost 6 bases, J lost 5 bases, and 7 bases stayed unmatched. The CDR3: CSAKGQLDQPQHF. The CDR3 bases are TGCAGTGCAAAGGGACAGCTAGATCAGCCCCAGCATTTT.

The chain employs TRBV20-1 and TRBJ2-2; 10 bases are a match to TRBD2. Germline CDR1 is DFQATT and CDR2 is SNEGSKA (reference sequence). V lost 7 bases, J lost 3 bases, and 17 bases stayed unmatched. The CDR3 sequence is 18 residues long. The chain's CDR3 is CSGSGRTSGSTYTGELFF. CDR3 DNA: TGCAGTGGTAGCGGAAGGACTAGCGGCTCTACCTACACCGGGGAGCTGTTTTTT.

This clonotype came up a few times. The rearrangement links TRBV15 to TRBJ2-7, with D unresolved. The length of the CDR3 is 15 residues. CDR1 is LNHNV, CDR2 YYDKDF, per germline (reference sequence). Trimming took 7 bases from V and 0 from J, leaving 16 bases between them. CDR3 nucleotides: TGTGCCACCACTTCTTCGTACCTATCCTCCTACGAGCAGTACTTC. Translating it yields CATTSSYLSSYEQYF. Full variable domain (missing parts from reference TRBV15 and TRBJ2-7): DAMVIQNPRYQVTQFGKPVTLSCSQTLNHNVMYWYQQKSSQAPKLLFHYYDKDFNNEADTPDNFQSRRPNTSFCFLDIRSPGLGDTAMYLCATTSSYLSSYEQYFGPGTRLTVT.

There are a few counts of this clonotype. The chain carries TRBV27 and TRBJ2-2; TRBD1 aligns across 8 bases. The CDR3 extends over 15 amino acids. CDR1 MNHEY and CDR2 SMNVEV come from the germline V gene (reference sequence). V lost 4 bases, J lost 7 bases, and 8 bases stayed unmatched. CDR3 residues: CASSSAGGTGGELFF. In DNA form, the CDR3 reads TGTGCCAGCAGTTCGGCAGGGGGCACGGGCGGGGAGCTGTTTTTT.

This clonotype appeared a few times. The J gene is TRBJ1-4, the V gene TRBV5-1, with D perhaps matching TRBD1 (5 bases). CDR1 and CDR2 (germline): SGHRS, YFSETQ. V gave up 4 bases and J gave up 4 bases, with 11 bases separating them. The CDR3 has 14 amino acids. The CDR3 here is CASSVGTVNEKLFF. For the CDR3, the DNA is TGCGCCAGCAGCGTCGGGACGGTTAATGAAAAACTGTTTTTT.

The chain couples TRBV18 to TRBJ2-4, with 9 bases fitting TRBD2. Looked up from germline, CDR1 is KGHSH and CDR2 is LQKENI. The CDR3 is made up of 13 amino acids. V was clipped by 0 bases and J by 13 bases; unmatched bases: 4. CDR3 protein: CASSPPAGGGQYF. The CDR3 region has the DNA TGTGCCAGCTCACCACCGGCGGGAGGGGGACAGTACTTC.

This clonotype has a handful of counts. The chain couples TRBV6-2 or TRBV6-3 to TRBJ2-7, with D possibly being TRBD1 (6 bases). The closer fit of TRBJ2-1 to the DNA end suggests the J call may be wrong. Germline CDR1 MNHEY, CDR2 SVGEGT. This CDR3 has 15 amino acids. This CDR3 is CASNSPGHYSYEQFF. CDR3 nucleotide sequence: TGTGCCAGCAATTCCCCGGGACATTACTCCTACGAGCAGTTCTTC.

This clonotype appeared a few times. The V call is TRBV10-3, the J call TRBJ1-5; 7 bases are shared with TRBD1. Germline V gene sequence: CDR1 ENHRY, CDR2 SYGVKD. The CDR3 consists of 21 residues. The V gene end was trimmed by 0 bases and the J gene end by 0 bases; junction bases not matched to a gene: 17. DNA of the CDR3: TGTGCCATCAGTGAGTCTTTCAGGTTGTTCAGGGGACAGAATAGCAATCAGCCCCAGCATTTT. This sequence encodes CAISESFRLFRGQNSNQPQHF.

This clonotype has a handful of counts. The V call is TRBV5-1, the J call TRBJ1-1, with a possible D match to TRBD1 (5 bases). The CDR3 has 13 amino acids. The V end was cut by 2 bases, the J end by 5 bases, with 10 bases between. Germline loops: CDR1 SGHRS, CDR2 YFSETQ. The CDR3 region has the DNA TGCGCCAGCAGCTTCGGGCGGGGGACTGAAGCTTTCTTT. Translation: CASSFGRGTEAFF.

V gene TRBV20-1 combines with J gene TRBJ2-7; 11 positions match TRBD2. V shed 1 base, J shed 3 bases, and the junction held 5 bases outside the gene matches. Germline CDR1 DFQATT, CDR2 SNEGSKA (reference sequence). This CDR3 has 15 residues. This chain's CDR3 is CSARGGTSGIYEQYF. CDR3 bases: TGCAGTGCTAGAGGGGGGACTAGCGGTATCTACGAGCAGTACTTC.

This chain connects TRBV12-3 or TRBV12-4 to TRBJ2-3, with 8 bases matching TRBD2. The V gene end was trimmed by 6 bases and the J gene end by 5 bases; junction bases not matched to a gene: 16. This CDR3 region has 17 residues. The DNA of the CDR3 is TGTGCCAGCAGCACTTTGGTTGCGGGGGGCTATAAAGATACGCAGTATTTT. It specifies CASSTLVAGGYKDTQYF.

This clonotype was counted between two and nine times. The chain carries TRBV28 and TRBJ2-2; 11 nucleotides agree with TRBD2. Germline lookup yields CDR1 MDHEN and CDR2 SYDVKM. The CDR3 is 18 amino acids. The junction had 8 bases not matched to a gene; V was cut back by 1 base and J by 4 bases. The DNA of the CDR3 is TGTGCCAGCAGTTTATTCGCTAGCGGGGGGCTCTCCACCGGGGAGCTGTTTTTT. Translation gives CASSLFASGGLSTGELFF.

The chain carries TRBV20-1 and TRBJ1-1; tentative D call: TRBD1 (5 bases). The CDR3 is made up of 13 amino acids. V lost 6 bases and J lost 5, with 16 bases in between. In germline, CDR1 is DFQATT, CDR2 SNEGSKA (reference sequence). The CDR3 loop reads CSAPGKGRTEAFF. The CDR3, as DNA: TGCAGTGCACCCGGCAAGGGGAGGACTGAAGCTTTCTTT.

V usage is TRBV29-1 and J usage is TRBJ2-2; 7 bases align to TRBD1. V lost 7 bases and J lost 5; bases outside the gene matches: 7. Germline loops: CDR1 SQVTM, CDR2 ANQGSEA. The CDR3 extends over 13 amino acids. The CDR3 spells CSAKGQRTGELFF. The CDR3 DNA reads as TGCAGCGCCAAGGGACAGCGAACCGGGGAGCTGTTTTTT.

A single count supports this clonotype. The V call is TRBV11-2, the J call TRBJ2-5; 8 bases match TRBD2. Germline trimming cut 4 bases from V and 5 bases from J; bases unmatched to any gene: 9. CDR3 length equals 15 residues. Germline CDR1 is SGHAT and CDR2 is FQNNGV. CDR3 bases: TGTGCCAGCAGCTCCTTTAGCGGGGTAGTCGAGACCCAGTACTTC. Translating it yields CASSSFSGVVETQYF.

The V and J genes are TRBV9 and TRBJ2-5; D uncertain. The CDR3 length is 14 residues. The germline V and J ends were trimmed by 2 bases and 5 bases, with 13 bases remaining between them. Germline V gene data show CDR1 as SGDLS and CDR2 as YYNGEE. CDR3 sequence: CASSVYPQVETQYF. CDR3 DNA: TGTGCCAGCAGCGTTTATCCCCAAGTCGAGACCCAGTACTTC.

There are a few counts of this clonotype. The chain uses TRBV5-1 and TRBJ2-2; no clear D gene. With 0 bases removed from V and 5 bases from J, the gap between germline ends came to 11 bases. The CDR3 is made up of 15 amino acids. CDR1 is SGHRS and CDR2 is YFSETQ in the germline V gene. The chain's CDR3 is CASSLGEWSTGELFF. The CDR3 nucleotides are TGCGCCAGCAGCTTGGGGGAATGGTCGACCGGGGAGCTGTTTTTT.